This T cell receptor beta chain is from a study of T cells after yellow fever vaccination. Whole-study context: Fractions of low cell number were prepared using SMART-Seq v4 Ultra Low Input.

Study-wide points: Reappearing after the booster were most of the clones from primary vaccination (almost 97% CD4, 88% CD8).

TCRdb reprocessed the 5' RACE reads via MiXCR and lists one record per CDR3 protein. The data hold roughly 16,000 distinct CDR3 sequences, with just over 4% observed a single time. V was pared by 3 bases and J by 6 bases, with 9 bases between. This CDR3 comprises 12 residues. This clonotype has a count of ten or more. This TCR was sampled from a man aged 30 to 39 who received the YFV17D yellow fever vaccine. The J gene is TRBJ2-7, the V gene TRBV12-3 or TRBV12-4, with unresolved D. The specimen comprised PBMCs, either bulk or a sorted T-cell subset (CD4+, CD8+, memory, or dextramer-sorted; not recorded which), sampled 15 days after the yellow fever booster vaccination. As DNA, the CDR3 is TGTGCCAGCAGTTTGGGTGGGATCGAGCAGTACTTC. This sequence encodes CASSLGGIEQYF.